This T cell receptor (beta chain) was profiled in a study of graft-versus-host responses after intestinal transplantation. A word on this clone: The antigen remains undetermined.

Measured with immunoSEQ multiplex PCR; TCRdb has only the in-frame clones, and not every one. The table has around 120,000 clones, approximately 95% seen once. Trimming stripped 5 bases from V and 9 bases from J, with 14 bases between. Germline V gives CDR1 SGHTA, CDR2 FQGTGA. The CDR3 is 13 residues long. Overall study results and limits: Analysis identified GvH clones in recipient marrow, with some appearing first in ileum or blood.

The starting material was unstimulated CD8+ T cells sorted from spleen or lymph node cells, obtained before intestinal transplant. The receptor comes from a human donor who received an intestinal transplant. This chain links TRBV7-3 with TRBJ2-1; perhaps D is TRBD1 or TRBD2 (6 bases each). The CDR3 loop is CASSLLGGGEQFF. CDR3 in DNA: TGTGCCAGCAGCCTCCTAGGGGGAGGTGAGCAGTTCTTC. Supplemented by reference TRBV7-3 and TRBJ2-1, the full variable domain reads GAGVSQTPSNKVTEKGKYVELRCDPISGHTALYWYRQSLGQGPEFLIYFQGTGAADDSGLPNDRFFAVRPEGSVSTLKIQRTERGDSAVYLCASSLLGGGEQFFGPGTRLTVL.